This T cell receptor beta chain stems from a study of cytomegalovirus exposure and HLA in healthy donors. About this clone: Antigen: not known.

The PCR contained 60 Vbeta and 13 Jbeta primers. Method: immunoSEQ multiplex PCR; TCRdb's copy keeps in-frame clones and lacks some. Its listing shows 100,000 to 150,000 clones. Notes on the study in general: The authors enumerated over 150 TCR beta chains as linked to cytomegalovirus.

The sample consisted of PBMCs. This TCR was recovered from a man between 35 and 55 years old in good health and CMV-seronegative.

For the CDR3, the DNA is TGTGCCAGCAGCTTGAGCGGGGGAGCCTACAATGAGCAGTTCTTC. Amino acid sequence: CASSLSGGAYNEQFF. The rearrangement joins TRBV11-2 to TRBJ2-1; 8 nucleotides line up with TRBD2. The CDR3 has 15 amino acids. Germline V gene data show CDR1 as SGHAT and CDR2 as FQNNGV. Losses at the gene ends were 3 bases for V and 2 bases for J; bases not matched to a gene: 3.